This TCR beta chain came from a study of blood T cells in healthy people across ages. General observations from the study: Higher diversity and more naive CD4+ cells were features of long-lived donors, compared to aged donors.

Details on this clonotype: The antigen is unknown.

V lost 6 bases, J lost 15 bases, and 15 bases stayed unmatched. CDR1 is SQVTM and CDR2 is ANQGSEA in the germline V gene. CDR3 length: 13 residues. A second PCR, run for roughly 7 to 11 cycles, used a sample-barcoded 5' primer plus a J-beta primer mix. From the 5' RACE reads, TCRdb called clonotypes with MiXCR, one entry per CDR3 protein. The profile shows about 800,000 distinct CDR3 sequences, nearly 60% of them singletons. Source material: blood. The sequence came from a man aged 25 to 40 in good health. The chain joins TRBV29-1 to TRBJ1-5; 9 bases map to TRBD1. The CDR3 loop is CSVQTRDRDPLHF. The CDR3 DNA follows: TGCAGCGTGCAAACCCGGGACAGGGATCCCTTGCATTTT.